The 9 T cell receptor beta chains given below trace back to one sample, sequenced in a study of neurological immune-mediated disorders. Sample time point: longitudinal time-point 2. MiXCR, run by TCRdb on the 5' RACE reads, gives a single entry per CDR3 protein. The table has approximately 82,000 distinct CDR3 sequences, about 12% seen once. Sequenced sample: PBMCs. These receptors all come from a female donor with HTLV-1-associated myelopathy (HAM/TSP).

This clonotype came up many times. The rearrangement uses TRBV5-1 and TRBJ2-7; unclear D gene. From germline, CDR1 is SGHRS and CDR2 YFSETQ. The CDR3 covers 12 residues. V lost 0 bases and J lost 8, with 9 bases in between. The DNA for the CDR3 is TGCGCCAGCAGCTTGGAAAGGAAGAAGCAGTACTTC. This translates into CASSLERKKQYF.

This clonotype was observed a few times. The rearrangement joins TRBV5-1 to TRBJ2-7, with D tentatively TRBD2 (5 bases). This CDR3 contains 16 residues. The V and J ends lost 0 bases and 2 bases respectively, with 15 bases between them. The V gene's germline CDR1 is SGHRS and CDR2 YFSETQ. CDR3 protein: CASSLAMRPEAYEQYF. The DNA for the CDR3 is TGCGCCAGCAGCTTGGCCATGCGGCCGGAGGCCTACGAGCAGTACTTC.

This clonotype was seen repeatedly, ten times or more. This chain connects TRBV14 to TRBJ2-7; D perhaps matches TRBD1 (6 bases). Per the germline V gene, CDR1 is SGHDN and CDR2 is FVKESK. The CDR3 is made up of 15 amino acids. Trimming pared 5 bases from V and 0 bases from J, leaving 14 bases between. This CDR3 reads CASSCLGHYSYEQYF. In DNA form, the CDR3 reads TGTGCCAGCAGCTGTCTGGGACATTACTCCTACGAGCAGTACTTC.

This sequence joins TRBV7-9 and TRBJ2-2, with a tentative D call TRBD1 (5 bases). This CDR3 comprises 15 residues. V lost 6 bases, J lost 0 bases, and 11 bases lay in between. CDR1 and CDR2 from the germline V gene are SEHNR and FQNEAQ (reference sequence). This CDR3 reads CASRLDTANTGELFF. CDR3 bases: TGTGCCAGCAGGCTGGACACCGCGAACACCGGGGAGCTGTTTTTT.

This clonotype was detected ten times or more. The chain is built from TRBV12-3 or TRBV12-4 and TRBJ2-1; 8 bases map to TRBD2. The CDR3 is 16 amino acids. The trim removed 4 bases at V and 3 bases at J, leaving 8 bases unmatched. CDR3 amino acids: CASSSTASGLYNEQFF. For the CDR3, the DNA is TGTGCCAGCAGTTCAACAGCTAGCGGGCTCTACAATGAGCAGTTCTTC.

This clonotype showed up many times. This chain joins TRBV20-1 and TRBJ2-7; D not certain. Germline V gene sequence: CDR1 DFQATT, CDR2 SNEGSKA (reference sequence). The V gene lost 6 bases and the J gene lost 0 bases, with 12 bases spanning the gap. The CDR3 loop spans 13 amino acids. The CDR3 loop reads CSANPGGSYEQYF. CDR3 in DNA: TGCAGTGCCAACCCGGGTGGCTCCTACGAGCAGTACTTC.

In its sample, this clonotype was seen many times. V and J are TRBV29-1 and TRBJ1-1; D gene uncertain. CDR3 length: 11 residues. Germline V gives CDR1 SQVTM, CDR2 ANQGSEA. Trimming shortened V by 7 bases and J by 1 base, and 7 bases separated the two germline ends. The CDR3, as DNA: TGCAGCGAGGAGAGGAACACTGAAGCTTTCTTT. It specifies CSEERNTEAFF.

The chain recombines TRBV4-1 with TRBJ2-5; D not certain. In germline, CDR1 is MGHRA, CDR2 YSYEKL. This CDR3 spans 16 amino acids. The ends were cut back, 0 bases at V and 2 bases at J, with 13 bases in the middle. The CDR3 DNA follows: TGCGCCAGCAGCCAAGAGGGGAAGGGTGGGCAAGAGACCCAGTACTTC. Protein product: CASSQEGKGGQETQYF.

The sample holds many counts of this clonotype. The V gene is TRBV6-5, the J gene TRBJ1-5; TRBD1 matches 10 bases. V gave up 5 bases and J gave up 6 bases; unmatched junction bases: 1. The CDR3 is 13 residues long. Per the germline V gene, CDR1 is MNHEY and CDR2 is SVGAGI. CDR3 DNA sequence: TGTGCCAGCAGTCGGACAGGGGGTCAGCCCCAGCATTTT. It is translated as CASSRTGGQPQHF.